The rows below give T cell receptor beta chains drawn from one sample of a study of regulatory T cells in long-lasting Graves disease. A single record per CDR3 protein comes from TCRdb applying MiXCR to the multiplex PCR reads. The data hold hundreds of thousands of distinct CDR3 sequences, with about 20% observed a single time. The input for sequencing was peripheral blood mononuclear cells (PBMCs), taken at new diagnosis, from a patient treated with antithyroid drugs. The receptor set was obtained from a female donor with Graves disease. Each CDR3 is given without its conserved first and last residue.

V gene	J gene	CDR3 protein
TRBV19	TRBJ2-5	ASSQTRSPADQETQY
TRBV7-2	TRBJ2-7	ASSLDSSKYEQY
TRBV12-3/TRBV12-4	TRBJ2-5	ASSRYQGIQETQY
TRBV24-1	TRBJ2-3	ATSDWTGTSGVPDTQY
TRBV27	TRBJ2-1	ASSSYNTYNEQF
TRBV11-2	TRBJ1-6	ASSLGGFNSPLH
TRBV30	TRBJ1-5	AWSDGLLGDQPQH
TRBV28	TRBJ2-1	ASSPGQGFYNEQF
TRBV7-8	TRBJ2-3	ASSLIWGSTDTQY
TRBV27	TRBJ1-2	ASRWDRGGGYT
TRBV30	TRBJ2-1	AWSPKAEQF
TRBV5-5	TRBJ2-3	ASSLGEIVVGTQY
TRBV20-1	TRBJ2-3	SASGRASGLADTQY
TRBV11-2	TRBJ2-7	ASSHGRGRPYEQY
TRBV20-1	TRBJ2-7	SATRPRRGADEQY
TRBV2	TRBJ2-2	ASHERWGSGFITGELF
TRBV6-2/TRBV6-3	TRBJ2-7	ASSYGAGGPYEQY
TRBV9	TRBJ1-3	ASSVDAGAGNTIY
TRBV30	TRBJ1-4	AWSVGSGVANEKLF
TRBV6-4	TRBJ2-5	ASRRAGSGRTETQY
TRBV7-9	TRBJ1-3	ASSGKRRLGNTIY
TRBV10-1	TRBJ2-1	ASSASGTDEQF
TRBV20-1	TRBJ2-7	SATLAGGNEQY
TRBV6-1	TRBJ2-1	ASSKKWTSGDLGDEQF
TRBV20-1	TRBJ2-1	SAGGGRNEQF